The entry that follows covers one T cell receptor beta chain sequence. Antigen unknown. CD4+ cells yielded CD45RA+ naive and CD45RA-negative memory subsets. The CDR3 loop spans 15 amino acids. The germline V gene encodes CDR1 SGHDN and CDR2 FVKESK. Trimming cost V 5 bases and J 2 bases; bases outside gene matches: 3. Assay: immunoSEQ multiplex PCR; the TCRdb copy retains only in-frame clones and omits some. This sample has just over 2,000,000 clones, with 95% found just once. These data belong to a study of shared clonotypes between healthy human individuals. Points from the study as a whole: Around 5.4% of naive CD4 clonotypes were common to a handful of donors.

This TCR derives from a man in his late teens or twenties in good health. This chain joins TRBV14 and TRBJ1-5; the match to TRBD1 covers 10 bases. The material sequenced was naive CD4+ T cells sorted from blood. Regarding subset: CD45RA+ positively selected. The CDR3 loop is CASSLGTGGNQPQHF. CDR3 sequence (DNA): TGTGCCAGCAGCTTGGGGACAGGGGGCAATCAGCCCCAGCATTTT. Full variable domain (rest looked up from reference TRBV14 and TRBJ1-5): EAGVTQFPSHSVIEKGQTVTLRCDPISGHDNLYWYRRVMGKEIKFLLHFVKESKQDESGMPNNRFLAERTGGTYSTLKVQPAELEDSGVYFCASSLGTGGNQPQHFGDGTRLSIL.